A selection of T cell receptor beta chains follows, all from one sample in a study of beta chain features in type 1 diabetes. Profiling relied on immunoSEQ multiplex PCR, and the TCRdb table lists in-frame clones only, not all of them. The sample shows 150,000 or so clones, just over 9% of them seen only once. The sample was central memory CD4+ T cells from blood. These TCRs come from a woman aged 18-29 years in good health. Both conserved end residues are part of each CDR3. Not all rows give a size; the values are once, few, many and, for expanded clones, a class.

>16|TRBJ1-5|NA|TRBV18
CASSLVDRGGNQPQHF
>13|TRBJ2-7|NA|TRBV6-6
CASSRGGWSEQYF
>14|TRBJ2-1|NA|TRBV5-1
CASSLGQTANEQFF
>11|TRBJ2-3|many|TRBV2
CASSQGHTQYF
>14|TRBJ2-5|NA|TRBV9
CASRGTSGEETQYF
>16|TRBJ1-4|once|TRBV15
CATSPGDRGSNEKLFF
>12|TRBJ1-2|few|TRBV19
CASSPNRVGYTF
>16|TRBJ2-5|NA|TRBV5-6
CASSLEGRGQGETQYF
>15|TRBJ1-1|NA|TRBV14
CASSQQEVGNTEAFF
>17|TRBJ2-6|NA|TRBV5-4
CASSSRQGAEGANVLTF
>15|TRBJ2-3|NA|TRBV10-3
CAISEPGGRTDTQYF
>15|TRBJ2-1|many|TRBV2
CASSVAGGRINEQFF
>11|TRBJ1-2|few|TRBV20-1
CSASDRGGYTF
>14|TRBJ2-5|NA|TRBV2
CASILLGGQETQYF
>13|TRBJ2-2|few|TRBV4-1
CASRDYRTGELFF
>15|TRBJ1-5|NA|TRBV6-6
CASSSWDMSNQPQHF
>16|TRBJ2-5|NA|TRBV19
CASSAGRGSYQETQYF
>15|TRBJ1-5|few|TRBV6-1
CASSRQQGLNQPQHF
>13|TRBJ2-3|few|TRBV30
CAWASANTDTQYF
>16|TRBJ2-5|NA|TRBV11-2
CASSLAAGGPEETQYF
>14|TRBJ2-1|few|TRBV7-2
CASSLGQVPHEQFF
>14|TRBJ2-4|many|TRBV5-1
CASSISGRKNIQYF
>13|TRBJ2-7|few|TRBV25-1
CASSEGSRPEQYF
>16|TRBJ2-5|few|TRBV5-5
CASSWGYGTGLETQYF
>13|TRBJ2-7|NA|TRBV6-4
CASGGTSPHEQYF
>11|TRBJ2-3|NA|TRBV7-9
CASSSSDTQYF
>16|TRBJ2-3|few|TRBV7-6
CASSLQAGVITDTQYF
>14|TRBJ1-5|few|TRBV25-1
CAAFGPRGNQPQHF
>12|TRBJ2-1|NA|TRBV5-6
CASSLAGGEQFF
>13|TRBJ1-1|NA|TRBV2
CASSADRRTEAFF
>13|TRBJ1-2|few|TRBV5-6
CASRATGNYGYTF
>16|TRBJ2-5|few|TRBV7-2
CASSPLGRGPGETQYF
>13|TRBJ1-2|few|TRBV28
CASSSGELGGYTF
>16|TRBJ1-6|few|TRBV10-3
CAISASGAINNSPLHF
>17|TRBJ1-4|few|TRBV7-9
CASSPEQGSPTNEKLFF